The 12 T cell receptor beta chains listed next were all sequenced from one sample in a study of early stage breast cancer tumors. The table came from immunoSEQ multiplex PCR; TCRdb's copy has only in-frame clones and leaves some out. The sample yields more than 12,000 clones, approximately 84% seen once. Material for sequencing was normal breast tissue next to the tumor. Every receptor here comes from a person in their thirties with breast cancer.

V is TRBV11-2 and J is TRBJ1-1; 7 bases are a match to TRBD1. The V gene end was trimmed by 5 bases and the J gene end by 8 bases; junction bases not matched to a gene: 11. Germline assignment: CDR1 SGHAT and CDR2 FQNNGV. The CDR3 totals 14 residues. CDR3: CASSAYTGDEEAFF. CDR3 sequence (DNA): TGTGCCAGCAGCGCCTACACAGGGGATGAGGAAGCTTTCTTT.

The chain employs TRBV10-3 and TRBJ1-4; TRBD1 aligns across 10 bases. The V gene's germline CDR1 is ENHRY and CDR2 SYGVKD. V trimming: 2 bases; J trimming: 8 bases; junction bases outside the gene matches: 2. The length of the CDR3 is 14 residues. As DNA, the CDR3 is TGTGCCATCAGTGAGGGGACAGGGGCCGAAAAACTGTTTTTT. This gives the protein CAISEGTGAEKLFF.

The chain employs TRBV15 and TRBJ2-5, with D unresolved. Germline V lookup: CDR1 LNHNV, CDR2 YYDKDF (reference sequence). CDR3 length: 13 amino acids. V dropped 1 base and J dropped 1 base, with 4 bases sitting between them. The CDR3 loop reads CATSRVFQETQYF. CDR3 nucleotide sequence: TGTGCCACCAGCAGAGTCTTCCAAGAGACCCAGTACTTC.

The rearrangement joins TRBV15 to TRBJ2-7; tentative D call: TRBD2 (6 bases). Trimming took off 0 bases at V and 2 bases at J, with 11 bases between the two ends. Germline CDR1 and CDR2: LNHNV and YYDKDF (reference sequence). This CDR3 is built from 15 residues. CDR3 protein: CATSRDIGEAYEQYF. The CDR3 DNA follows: TGTGCCACCAGCAGAGATATCGGGGAGGCCTACGAGCAGTACTTC.

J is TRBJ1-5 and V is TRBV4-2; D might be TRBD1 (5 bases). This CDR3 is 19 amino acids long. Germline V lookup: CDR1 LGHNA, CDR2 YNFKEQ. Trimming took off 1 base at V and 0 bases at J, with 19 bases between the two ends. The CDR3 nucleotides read TGTGCCAGCAGCCAAGCCGATGGGCAGGGAGTATTTAGCAATCAGCCCCAGCATTTT. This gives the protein CASSQADGQGVFSNQPQHF.

The chain's CDR3 is CASSSGTFFSNQPQHF. Here the CDR3 DNA reads TGTGCCAGCAGCTCCGGGACCTTCTTTTCCAATCAGCCCCAGCATTTT. The chain couples TRBV5-8 to TRBJ1-5; tentative D call: TRBD1 (5 bases). V shed 3 bases and J shed 3 bases, with 16 bases lying between them. The CDR3 spans 16 residues. Germline-derived CDR1 and CDR2 are SGHTS and YDEGEE.

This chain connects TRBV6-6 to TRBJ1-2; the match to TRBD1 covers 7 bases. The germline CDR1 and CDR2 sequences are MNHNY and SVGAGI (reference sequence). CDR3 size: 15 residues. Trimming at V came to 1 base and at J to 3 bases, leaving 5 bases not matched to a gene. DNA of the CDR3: TGTGCCAGCAGTTACTTGCACAGGGGCGACTATGGCTACACCTTC. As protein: CASSYLHRGDYGYTF.

The CDR3 DNA reads as TGTGCCAGCACCGAGCCGGTACGGGGCCAAGAGACCCAGTACTTC. Amino acids: CASTEPVRGQETQYF. This sequence joins TRBV2 and TRBJ2-5, with D perhaps TRBD2 (5 bases). The CDR3 consists of 15 residues. Looked up from germline, CDR1 is SNHLY and CDR2 is FYNNEI. The germline V and J ends were trimmed by 7 bases and 1 base, with 16 bases remaining between them. Based on the CDR3 plus reference TRBV2 and TRBJ2-5, the full variable domain is EPEVTQTPSHQVTQMGQEVILRCVPISNHLYFYWYRQILGQKVEFLVSFYNNEISEKSEIFDDQFSVERPDGSNFTLKIRSTKLEDSAMYFCASTEPVRGQETQYFGPGTRLLVL.

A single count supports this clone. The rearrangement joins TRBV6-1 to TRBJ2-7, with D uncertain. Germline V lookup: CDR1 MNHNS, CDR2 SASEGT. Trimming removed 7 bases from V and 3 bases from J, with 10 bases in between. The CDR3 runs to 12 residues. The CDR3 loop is CASTLGFYEQYF. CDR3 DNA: TGTGCCAGCACGTTGGGTTTCTACGAGCAGTACTTC.

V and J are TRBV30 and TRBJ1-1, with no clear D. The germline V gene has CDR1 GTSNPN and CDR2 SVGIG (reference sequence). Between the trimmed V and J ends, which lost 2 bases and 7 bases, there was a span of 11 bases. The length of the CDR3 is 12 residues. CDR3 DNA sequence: TGTGCCTGGAGTCCTAGGGCGGGTGAAGCTTTCTTT. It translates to CAWSPRAGEAFF.

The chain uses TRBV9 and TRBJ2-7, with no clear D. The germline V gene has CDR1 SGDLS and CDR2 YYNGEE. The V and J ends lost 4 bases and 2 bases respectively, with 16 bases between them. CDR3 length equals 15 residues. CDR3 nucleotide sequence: TGTGCCAGCAGCCCCCCCCCGGAACTACCCTACGAGCAGTACTTC. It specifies CASSPPPELPYEQYF.

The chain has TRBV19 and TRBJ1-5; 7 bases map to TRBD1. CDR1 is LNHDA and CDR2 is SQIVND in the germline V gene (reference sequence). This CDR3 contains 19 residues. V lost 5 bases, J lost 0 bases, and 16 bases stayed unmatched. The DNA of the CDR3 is TGTGCCAGTAGTGAGATCAGGGGGGGGGCGTTTTATAGCAATCAGCCCCAGCATTTT. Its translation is CASSEIRGGAFYSNQPQHF.